The present T cell receptor beta chain was sequenced within a study of CD8+ T cells in alopecia areata. Study as a whole: In an open-label trial, patients got 5 to 10 mg tofacitinib twice daily.

With regard to this clone: Its antigen is unknown.

Study-wide findings and caveats: A single nonresponder leaves the baseline CD8+ expansion link to response uncertain. Numerous clones, expanded in lesions, remained in scalp and blood during tofacitinib.

RNA was isolated and reverse transcribed to cDNA, the sequencing template. The protocol was immunoSEQ multiplex PCR, while the TCRdb copy is restricted to in-frame clones and leaves out a portion. This table has more than 200,000 clones, over 60% appearing once. CDR3 size: 16 residues. Trimming at V came to 5 bases and at J to 5 bases, leaving 13 bases not matched to a gene. This sample's treatment: oral pan-JAK inhibitor, 5-10 mg twice daily. Peripheral blood and lesional scalp punch biopsies were taken from alopecia areata patients. The chain combines TRBV5-7 with TRBJ2-1; 7 bases line up with TRBD1. TRBV5-7 is identified as an open reading frame with a role that is uncertain. This receptor was taken from a human donor with alopecia areata. Sequencing was performed on CD4+ T cells sorted from blood, taken at week 4, from a patient treated with tofacitinib. The CDR3 loop is CASRHKPGQTHNEQFF. CDR3 nucleotide sequence: TGTGCCAGCAGACATAAACCGGGACAGACTCACAATGAGCAGTTCTTC.